One and the same sample provided the 2 T cell receptor beta chains below, sequenced in a study of blood T cell repertoires in COVID-19. The assay was immunoSEQ multiplex PCR, and TCRdb's table has in-frame clones only and misses some. The sample shows around 320,000 clones, 90% of them seen only once. The sample taken for sequencing was PBMCs or T cells enriched from blood (not recorded which). These receptors were taken from a woman younger than 30 with acute COVID-19.

This chain connects TRBV7-9 to TRBJ2-1, with 14 bases aligning to TRBD2. The CDR3 is 18 amino acids. Trimming took 7 bases from V and 5 from J; bases not matched to a gene: 13. In germline, CDR1 is SEHNR, CDR2 FQNEAQ (reference sequence). In DNA, the CDR3 is TGTGCCAGCATCCCCGGGACTAGCGGGAGTCCAAGGGACAATGAGCAGTTCTTC. This translates into CASIPGTSGSPRDNEQFF.

This sequence joins TRBV14 and TRBJ1-5; 9 nucleotides line up with TRBD1. The CDR3 totals 14 residues. V was clipped by 4 bases and J by 4 bases; unmatched bases: 2. Germline CDR1 SGHDN, CDR2 FVKESK. The CDR3 loop is CASSRTGANQPQHF. CDR3 in DNA: TGTGCCAGCAGCCGGACAGGGGCTAATCAGCCCCAGCATTTT.